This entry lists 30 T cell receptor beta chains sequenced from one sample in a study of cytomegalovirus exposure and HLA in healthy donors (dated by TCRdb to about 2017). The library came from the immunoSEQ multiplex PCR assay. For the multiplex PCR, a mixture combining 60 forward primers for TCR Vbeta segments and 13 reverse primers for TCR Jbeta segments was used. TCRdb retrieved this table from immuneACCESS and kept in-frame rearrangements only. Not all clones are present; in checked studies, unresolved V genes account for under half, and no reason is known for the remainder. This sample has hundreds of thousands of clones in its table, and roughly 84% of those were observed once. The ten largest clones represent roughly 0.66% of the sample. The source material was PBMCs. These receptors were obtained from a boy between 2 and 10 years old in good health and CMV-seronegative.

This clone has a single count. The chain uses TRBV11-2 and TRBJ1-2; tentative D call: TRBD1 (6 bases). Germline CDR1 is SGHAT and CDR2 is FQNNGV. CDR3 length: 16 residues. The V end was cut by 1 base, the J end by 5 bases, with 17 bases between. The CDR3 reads CASSLGRHRETYGYTF. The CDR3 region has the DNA TGTGCCAGCAGCTTAGGTAGGCACAGGGAAACGTATGGCTACACCTTC.

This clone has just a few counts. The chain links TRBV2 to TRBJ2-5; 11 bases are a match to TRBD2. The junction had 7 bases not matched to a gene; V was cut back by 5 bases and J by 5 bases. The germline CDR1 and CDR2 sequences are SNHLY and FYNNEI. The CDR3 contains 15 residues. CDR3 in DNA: TGTGCCAGCAGTTTAGCGGGAGGGCGAGGGGAGACCCAGTACTTC. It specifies CASSLAGGRGETQYF.

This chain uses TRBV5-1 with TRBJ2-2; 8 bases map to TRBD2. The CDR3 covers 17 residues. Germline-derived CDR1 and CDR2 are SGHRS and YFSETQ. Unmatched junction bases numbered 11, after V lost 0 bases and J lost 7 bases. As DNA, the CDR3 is TGCGCCAGCAGCTTGGGTCGGGGGGGCCGAGAAGGCGGGGAGCTGTTTTTT. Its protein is CASSLGRGGREGGELFF.

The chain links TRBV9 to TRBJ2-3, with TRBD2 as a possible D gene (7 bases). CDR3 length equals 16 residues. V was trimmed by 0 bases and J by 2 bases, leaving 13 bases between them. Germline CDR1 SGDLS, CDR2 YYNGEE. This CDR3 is CASSVGGGGPTDTQYF. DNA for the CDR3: TGTGCCAGCAGCGTAGGAGGGGGGGGCCCCACAGATACGCAGTATTTT.

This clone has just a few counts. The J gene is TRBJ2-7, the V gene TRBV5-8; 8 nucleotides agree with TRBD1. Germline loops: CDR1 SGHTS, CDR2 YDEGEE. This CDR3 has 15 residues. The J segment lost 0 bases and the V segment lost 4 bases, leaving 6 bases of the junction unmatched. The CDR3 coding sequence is TGTGCCAGCAGCCCCGGGACAGGCGTCTCCTACGAGCAGTACTTC. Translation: CASSPGTGVSYEQYF.

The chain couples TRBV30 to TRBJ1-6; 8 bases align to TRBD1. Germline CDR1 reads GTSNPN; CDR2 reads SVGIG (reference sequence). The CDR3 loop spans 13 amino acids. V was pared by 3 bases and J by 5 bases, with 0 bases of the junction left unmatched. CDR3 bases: TGTGCCTGGAGACAGGGGGATAATTCACCCCTCCACTTT. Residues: CAWRQGDNSPLHF.

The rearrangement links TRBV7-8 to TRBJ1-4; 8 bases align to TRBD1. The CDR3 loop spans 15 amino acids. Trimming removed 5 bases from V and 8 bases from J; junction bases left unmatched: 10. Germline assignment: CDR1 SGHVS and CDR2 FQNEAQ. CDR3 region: CASSPRTGIMEKLFF. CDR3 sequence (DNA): TGTGCCAGCAGCCCACGGACAGGGATCATGGAAAAACTGTTTTTT. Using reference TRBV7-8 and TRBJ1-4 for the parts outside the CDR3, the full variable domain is GAGVSQSPRYKVAKRGQDVALRCDPISGHVSLFWYQQALGQGPEFLTYFQNEAQLDKSGLPSDRFFAERPEGSVSTLKIQRTQQEDSAVYLCASSPRTGIMEKLFFGSGTQLSVL.

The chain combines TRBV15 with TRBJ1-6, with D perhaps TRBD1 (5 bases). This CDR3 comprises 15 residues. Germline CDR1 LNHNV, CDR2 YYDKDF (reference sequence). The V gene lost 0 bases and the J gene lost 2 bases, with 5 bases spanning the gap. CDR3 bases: TGTGCCACCAGCAGAGAACAGGCCTATAATTCACCCCTCCACTTT. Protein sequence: CATSREQAYNSPLHF.

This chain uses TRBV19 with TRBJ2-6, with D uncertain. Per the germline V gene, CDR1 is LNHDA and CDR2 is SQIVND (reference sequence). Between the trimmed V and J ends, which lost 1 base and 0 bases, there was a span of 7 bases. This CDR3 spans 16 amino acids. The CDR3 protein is CASSIALVSGANVLTF. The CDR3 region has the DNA TGTGCCAGTAGTATAGCCCTAGTCTCTGGGGCCAACGTCCTGACTTTC. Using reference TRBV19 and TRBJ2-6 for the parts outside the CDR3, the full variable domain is DGGITQSPKYLFRKEGQNVTLSCEQNLNHDAMYWYRQDPGQGLRLIYYSQIVNDFQKGDIAEGYSVSREKKESFPLTVTSAQKNPTAFYLCASSIALVSGANVLTFGAGSRLTVL.

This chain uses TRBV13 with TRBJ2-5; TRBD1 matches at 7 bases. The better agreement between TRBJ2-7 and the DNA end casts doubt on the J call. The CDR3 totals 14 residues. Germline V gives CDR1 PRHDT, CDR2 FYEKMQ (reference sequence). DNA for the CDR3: TGTGCCAGCAGCTCCCGACAGGGATCCTACGAGCAGTACTTC. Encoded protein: CASSSRQGSYEQYF.

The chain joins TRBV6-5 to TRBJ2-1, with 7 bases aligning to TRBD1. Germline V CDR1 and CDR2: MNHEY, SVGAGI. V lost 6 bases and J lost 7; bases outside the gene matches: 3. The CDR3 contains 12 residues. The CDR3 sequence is CASRSDRNEQFF. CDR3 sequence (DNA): TGTGCCAGCAGATCGGACAGGAATGAGCAGTTCTTC.

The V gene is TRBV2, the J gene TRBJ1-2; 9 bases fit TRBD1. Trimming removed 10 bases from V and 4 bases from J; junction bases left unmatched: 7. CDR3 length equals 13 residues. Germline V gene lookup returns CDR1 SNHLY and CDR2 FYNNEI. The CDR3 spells CATQGQGGYGYTF. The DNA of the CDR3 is TGTGCCACCCAGGGACAGGGAGGCTATGGCTACACCTTC.

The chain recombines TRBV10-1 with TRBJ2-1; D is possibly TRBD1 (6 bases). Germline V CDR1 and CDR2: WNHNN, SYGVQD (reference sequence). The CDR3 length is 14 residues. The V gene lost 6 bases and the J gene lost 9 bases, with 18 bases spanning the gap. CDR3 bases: TGCGCCAGCAGGATAGGTAGGGGGAACAGTGAGCAGTTCTTC. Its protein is CASRIGRGNSEQFF.

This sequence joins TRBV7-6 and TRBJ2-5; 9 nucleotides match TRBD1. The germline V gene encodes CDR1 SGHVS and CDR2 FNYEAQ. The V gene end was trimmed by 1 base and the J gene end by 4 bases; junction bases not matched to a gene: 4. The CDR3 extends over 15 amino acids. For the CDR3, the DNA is TGTGCCAGCAGCTTAGAACCGGGACAGGGAGAGACCCAGTACTTC. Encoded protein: CASSLEPGQGETQYF.

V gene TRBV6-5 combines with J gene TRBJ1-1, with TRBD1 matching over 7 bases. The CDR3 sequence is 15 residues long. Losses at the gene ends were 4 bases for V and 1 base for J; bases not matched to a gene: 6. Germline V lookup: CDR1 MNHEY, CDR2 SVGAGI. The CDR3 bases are TGTGCCAGCAGTTTGGGGACAGCGAAGAACACTGAAGCTTTCTTT. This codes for CASSLGTAKNTEAFF.

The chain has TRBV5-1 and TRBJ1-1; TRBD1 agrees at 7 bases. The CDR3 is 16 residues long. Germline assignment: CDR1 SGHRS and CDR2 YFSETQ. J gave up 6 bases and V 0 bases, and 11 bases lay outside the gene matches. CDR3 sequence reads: CASSLDGRGQNPEAFF. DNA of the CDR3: TGCGCCAGCAGCTTGGACGGTAGGGGACAGAATCCTGAAGCTTTCTTT.

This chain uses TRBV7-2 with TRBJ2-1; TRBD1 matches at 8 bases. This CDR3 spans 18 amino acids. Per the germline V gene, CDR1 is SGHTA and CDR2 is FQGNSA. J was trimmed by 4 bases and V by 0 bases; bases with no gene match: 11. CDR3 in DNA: TGTGCCAGCAGCTTAGCGACTGGAGGACAGGGAGTTTACAATGAGCAGTTCTTC. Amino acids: CASSLATGGQGVYNEQFF.

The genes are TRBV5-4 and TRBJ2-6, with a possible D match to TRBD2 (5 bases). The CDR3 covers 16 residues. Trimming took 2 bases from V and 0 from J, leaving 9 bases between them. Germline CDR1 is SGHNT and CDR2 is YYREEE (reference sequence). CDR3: CASSLPGDSGANVLTF. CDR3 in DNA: TGTGCCAGCAGCTTACCCGGGGACTCTGGGGCCAACGTCCTGACTTTC.

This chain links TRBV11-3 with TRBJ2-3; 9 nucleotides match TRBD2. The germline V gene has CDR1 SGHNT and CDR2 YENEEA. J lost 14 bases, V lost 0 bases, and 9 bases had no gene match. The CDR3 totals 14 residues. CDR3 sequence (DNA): TGTGCCAGCAGCTTAGAACTAGCGGGCCGGGGGCGGTATTTT. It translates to CASSLELAGRGRYF.

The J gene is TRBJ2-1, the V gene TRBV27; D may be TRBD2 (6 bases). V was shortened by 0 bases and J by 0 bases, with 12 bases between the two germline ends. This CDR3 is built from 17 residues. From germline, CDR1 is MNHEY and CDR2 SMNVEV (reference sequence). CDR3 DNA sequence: TGTGCCAGCAGTTTATCCCTTGGGGGGTACTCCTACAATGAGCAGTTCTTC. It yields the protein CASSLSLGGYSYNEQFF.

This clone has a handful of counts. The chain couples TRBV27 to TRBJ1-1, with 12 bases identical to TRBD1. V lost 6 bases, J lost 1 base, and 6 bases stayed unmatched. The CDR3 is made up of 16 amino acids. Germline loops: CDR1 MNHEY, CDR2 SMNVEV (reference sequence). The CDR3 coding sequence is TGTGCCAGCAGCCAGGGACAGGGGGCAGCGAACACTGAAGCTTTCTTT. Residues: CASSQGQGAANTEAFF.

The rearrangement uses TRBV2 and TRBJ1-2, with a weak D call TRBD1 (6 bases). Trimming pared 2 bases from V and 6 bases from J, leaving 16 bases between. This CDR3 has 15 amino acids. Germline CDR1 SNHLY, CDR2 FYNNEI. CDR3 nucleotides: TGTGCCAGCAGTGAAAAACGGAGCAGGGGTAATGGCTACACCTTC. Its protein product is CASSEKRSRGNGYTF.

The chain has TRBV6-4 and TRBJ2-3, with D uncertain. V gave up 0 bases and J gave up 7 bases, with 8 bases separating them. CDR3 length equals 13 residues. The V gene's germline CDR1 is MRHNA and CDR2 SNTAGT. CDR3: CASSDSTEYTQYF. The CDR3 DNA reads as TGTGCCAGCAGTGACTCGACTGAGTATACGCAGTATTTT.

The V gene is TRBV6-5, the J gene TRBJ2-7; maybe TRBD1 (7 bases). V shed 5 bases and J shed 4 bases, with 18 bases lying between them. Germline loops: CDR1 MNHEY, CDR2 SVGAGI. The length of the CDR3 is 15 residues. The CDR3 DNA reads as TGTGCCAGCAGTCCACAGGGGACGGGGGATTACGAGCAGTACTTC. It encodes CASSPQGTGDYEQYF.

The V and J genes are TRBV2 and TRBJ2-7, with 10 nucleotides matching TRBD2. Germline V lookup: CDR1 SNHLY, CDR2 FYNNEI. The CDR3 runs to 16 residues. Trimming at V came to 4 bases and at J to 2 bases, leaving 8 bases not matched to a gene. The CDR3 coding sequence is TGTGCCAGCAGTGGCGCTCTAGCGGGAGACCCCTACGAGCAGTACTTC. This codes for CASSGALAGDPYEQYF. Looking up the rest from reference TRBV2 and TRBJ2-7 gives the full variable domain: EPEVTQTPSHQVTQMGQEVILRCVPISNHLYFYWYRQILGQKVEFLVSFYNNEISEKSEIFDDQFSVERPDGSNFTLKIRSTKLEDSAMYFCASSGALAGDPYEQYFGPGTRLTVT.

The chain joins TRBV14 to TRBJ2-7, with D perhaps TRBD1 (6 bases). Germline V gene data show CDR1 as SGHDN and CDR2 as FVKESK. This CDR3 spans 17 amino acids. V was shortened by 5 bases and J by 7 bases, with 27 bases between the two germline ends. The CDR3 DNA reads TGTGCCAGCAGCGCTCGCCTCCCAGTGTTACAGGGTGGTGAGCAGTACTTC. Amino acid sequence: CASSARLPVLQGGEQYF.

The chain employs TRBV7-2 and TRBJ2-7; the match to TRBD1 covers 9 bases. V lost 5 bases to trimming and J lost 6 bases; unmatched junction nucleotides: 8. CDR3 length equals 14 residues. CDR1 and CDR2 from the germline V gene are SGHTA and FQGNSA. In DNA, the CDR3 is TGTGCCAGCAGCCAGACCCGGGACAGGGTCGAGCAGTACTTC. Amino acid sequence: CASSQTRDRVEQYF.

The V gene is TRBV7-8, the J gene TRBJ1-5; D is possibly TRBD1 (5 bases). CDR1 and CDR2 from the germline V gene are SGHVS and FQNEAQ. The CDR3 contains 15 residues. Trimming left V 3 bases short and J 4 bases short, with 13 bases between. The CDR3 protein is CASSFSPGPNQPQHF. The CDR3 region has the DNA TGTGCCAGCAGCTTCTCTCCAGGGCCTAATCAGCCCCAGCATTTT.

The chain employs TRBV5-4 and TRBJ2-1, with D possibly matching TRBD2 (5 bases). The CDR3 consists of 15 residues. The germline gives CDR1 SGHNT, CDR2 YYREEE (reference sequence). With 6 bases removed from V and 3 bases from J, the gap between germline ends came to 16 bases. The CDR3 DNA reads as TGTGCCAGCACCGGGGAAGGTAGCGACTACAATGAGCAGTTCTTC. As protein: CASTGEGSDYNEQFF.

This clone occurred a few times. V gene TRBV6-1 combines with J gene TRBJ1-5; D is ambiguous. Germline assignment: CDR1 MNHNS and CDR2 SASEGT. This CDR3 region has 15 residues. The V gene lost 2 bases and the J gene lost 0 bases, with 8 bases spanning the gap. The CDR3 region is CASSEQSYSNQPQHF. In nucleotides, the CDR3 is TGTGCCAGCAGTGAACAGTCTTATAGCAATCAGCCCCAGCATTTT.